This T cell receptor (beta chain) was documented in a study of CD8+CD57+ T cells in acquired aplastic anemia. Study information: Isolated CD4+ and CD8+ cells, once sorted, yielded DNA averaging about 3.1 ug. Healthy donors gave approximately 9.8 million reads on average for CD4+ cells.

Study-wide findings and caveats: Significant differences in CD8+ Simpson's diversity were not observed between patients and controls. Patients and controls were found to share more than 25 CD8+ CDR3 sequences.

The TCR beta profiling, which covered VDJ combination and CDR3 sequence, was carried out using genomic DNA as the template. From the reads, TCRdb called clonotypes with MiXCR, one entry per CDR3 protein. This sample yields about 210,000 distinct CDR3 sequences, of which 30% to 40% are seen a single time; around 1.1% belongs to the top ten. This clonotype was observed at least ten times. The antigen remains undetermined. CDR3 length: 14 amino acids. V lost 4 bases and J lost 4, with 11 bases in between. Germline V CDR1 and CDR2: SGHVS, FNYEAQ. The receptor comes from a human donor in good health, serving as a control. Sequenced: sorted CD4+, CD8+, or CD8+CD57+ T cells (not recorded which) from PBMCs. This chain links TRBV7-6 with TRBJ2-1; TRBD1 is a possible D gene (5 bases). Here the CDR3 reads CASSSTEYYNEQFF. CDR3 nucleotides: TGTGCCAGCAGCTCGACAGAATATTACAATGAGCAGTTCTTC.